What follows is one TCR beta chain and its context. Antigen: not known. The data stem from a study of CXCR3-negative and CXCR3-positive naive CD8 T cells. Study-level points and caveats: Both naive subsets, CXCR3-negative and CXCR3-positive, displayed similar TRBV-TRBJ usage, unlike memory cells.

UMI-labeled 5' RACE TRB cDNA libraries were prepared from the cells. TCRdb re-called the 5' RACE reads and catalogs CDR3 proteins one per entry, DNA excluded. The sample's table shows 55,000 to 70,000 distinct CDR3 sequences. Germline assignment: CDR1 PRHDT and CDR2 FYEKMQ (reference sequence). The CDR3 has 15 amino acids. The chain couples TRBV13 to TRBJ2-5; as DNA is missing, the TRBD2 call by TCRdb cannot be tested. This clonotype was sampled from a human donor in good health. Some clones in this sample may be carry-over from other donors' samples. The source material was memory CD8+ T cells from blood. CDR3 loop: CASSGTSGSVETQYF.